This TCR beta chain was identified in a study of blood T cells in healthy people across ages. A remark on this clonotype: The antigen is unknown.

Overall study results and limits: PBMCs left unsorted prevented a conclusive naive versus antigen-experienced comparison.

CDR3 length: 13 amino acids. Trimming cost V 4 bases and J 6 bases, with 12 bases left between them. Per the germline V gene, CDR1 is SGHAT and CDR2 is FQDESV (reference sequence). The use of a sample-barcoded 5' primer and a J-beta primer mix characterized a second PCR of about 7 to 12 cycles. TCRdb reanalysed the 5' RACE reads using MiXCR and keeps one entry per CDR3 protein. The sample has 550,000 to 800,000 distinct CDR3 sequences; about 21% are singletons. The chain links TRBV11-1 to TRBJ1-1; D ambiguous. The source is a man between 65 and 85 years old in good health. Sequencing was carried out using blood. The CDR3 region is CASSWTEKAEAFF. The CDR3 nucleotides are TGTGCCAGCAGCTGGACCGAGAAGGCTGAAGCTTTCTTT.